The present entry profiles one T cell receptor (beta chain) with its context. What it binds is not known. This specimen comes from a study of identical twins. One entry per CDR3 protein results from TCRdb running MiXCR on the 5' RACE reads. The sample carries around 1.7 million distinct CDR3 sequences, around 29% recorded once. V was trimmed by 3 bases and J by 3 bases, leaving 5 bases between them. The CDR3 has 13 amino acids. The study, taken as a whole, reports: The study based its conclusions on cross-sectional statistical analysis and did not follow the same donors. Insertions were fewer in abundant cord blood beta clonotypes, whereas memory repertoires showed none of this pattern.

The source material was cord blood. This TCR was recovered from a newborn girl in good health. V is TRBV12-3 or TRBV12-4 and J is TRBJ2-2; no clear D gene. This CDR3 is CASSLVHTGELFF. The CDR3 DNA reads TGTGCCAGCAGTTTGGTTCACACCGGGGAGCTGTTTTTT.